The 3 T cell receptor beta chains below were found in one sample sequenced in a study of T cells in Graves' hyperthyroidism and ophthalmopathy. Regions amplified from RNA transcripts were the TCR beta CDR3 regions. Using the HTBI primer set, a first-round RT-PCR was run on the TCR CDR3. TCRdb reprocessed the multiplex PCR reads via MiXCR and lists one record per CDR3 protein. Counted here are under 400,000 distinct CDR3 sequences, approximately 15% occurring once; the ten biggest clones make up 11%. The sample consisted of blood. These TCRs come from a woman in her sixties or seventies with Graves' hyperthyroidism.

In this sample, this clonotype turned up many times. The rearrangement joins TRBV27 to TRBJ1-2; D call uncertain. Germline V gives CDR1 MNHEY, CDR2 SMNVEV (reference sequence). The CDR3 has 15 residues. V was clipped by 6 bases and J by 3 bases, with 17 bases between them. The DNA of the CDR3 is TGTGCCAGCAGCCGAAGACAAGGGTGGCACTATGGCTACACCTTC. Its protein product is CASSRRQGWHYGYTF.

The chain joins TRBV3-1 to TRBJ2-2, with 7 bases that match TRBD1. The germline gives CDR1 LGHDT, CDR2 YNNKEL (reference sequence). The CDR3 covers 19 residues. Trimming removed 8 bases from V and 1 base from J; junction bases left unmatched: 19. The CDR3 nucleotides read TGTGCCAGCCTCAAAAGCCCTTCGACAGGGTGGATGAACACCGGGGAGCTGTTTTTT. This translates into CASLKSPSTGWMNTGELFF.

The chain carries TRBV7-9 and TRBJ1-2; possible D gene TRBD1, 5 bases. The CDR3 runs 15 residues. Per the germline V gene, CDR1 is SEHNR and CDR2 is FQNEAQ (reference sequence). Trimming removed 3 bases at V and 5 bases at J, with 16 bases between. The DNA for the CDR3 is TGTGCCAGCAGCTTGGGGGATGGCCGAGGATATGGCTACACCTTC. Residues: CASSLGDGRGYGYTF.